Below are 9 T cell receptor beta chains sequenced from a single sample in a study of CD8+ T cells in alopecia areata. Researchers sorted CD4+ cells into CD25+CD127- cells for a handful of patients. Extracted RNA was reverse transcribed, and the resulting cDNA served as sequencing template. This table comes from immunoSEQ multiplex PCR, and its TCRdb copy is limited to in-frame clones, with some not included. The profile shows 35,000 or so clones, nearly 55% of them singletons. The sequenced sample was CD4+ Tregs sorted from blood. Receptors were obtained from a human donor with alopecia areata.

The chain has TRBV7-8 and TRBJ2-3; D could derive from TRBD1 or TRBD2 (6 bases each). The V and J ends lost 9 bases and 6 bases respectively, with 16 bases between them. Per the germline V gene, CDR1 is SGHVS and CDR2 is FQNEAQ. The CDR3 contains 13 residues. DNA of the CDR3: TGTGCCAGTCGGGGGCTAGTCTGGGATACGCAGTATTTT. Amino acid sequence: CASRGLVWDTQYF.

The chain links TRBV10-2 to TRBJ1-1; 7 bases match TRBD1. V dropped 4 bases and J dropped 7; count of bases not matched to a gene: 9. Germline CDR1 and CDR2: WSHSY and SAAADI. The CDR3 is 14 amino acids. In DNA, the CDR3 is TGCGCCAGCAGTGCGTTTCTCCGGGACAGTGAAGCTTTCTTT. It is translated as CASSAFLRDSEAFF.

The V and J genes are TRBV20-1 and TRBJ2-3; D perhaps matches TRBD1 (5 bases). Germline-derived CDR1 and CDR2 are DFQATT and SNEGSKA (reference sequence). The germline V and J ends were trimmed by 5 bases and 10 bases, with 13 bases remaining between them. The CDR3 covers 11 residues. CDR3 sequence (DNA): TGCAGTGCTGGGGCCCCCCCATCGCAGTATTTT. Its translation is CSAGAPPSQYF.

The chain employs TRBV7-2 and TRBJ1-2; 8 bases align to TRBD1. The V gene's germline CDR1 is SGHTA and CDR2 FQGNSA. CDR3 length: 16 amino acids. The trim removed 1 base at V and 3 bases at J, leaving 7 bases unmatched. The CDR3 spells CASSLVLGTGDYGYTF. The CDR3 bases are TGTGCCAGCAGCTTAGTCCTTGGGACAGGAGACTATGGCTACACCTTC.

This clone appeared a few times. The chain couples TRBV28 to TRBJ2-7; possibly TRBD1 for D (5 bases). Per the germline V gene, CDR1 is MDHEN and CDR2 is SYDVKM. The V end was cut by 5 bases, the J end by 3 bases, with 8 bases between. The CDR3 contains 12 residues. CDR3 amino acids: CASSPQGYEQYF. The CDR3 DNA reads as TGTGCCAGCAGTCCGCAGGGCTACGAGCAGTACTTC.

This clone was found a few times. The V call is TRBV19, the J call TRBJ1-2, with D maybe TRBD1 (5 bases). The CDR3 has 16 residues. Germline CDR1 and CDR2: LNHDA and SQIVND (reference sequence). V lost 6 bases and J 0 bases, leaving 17 bases between the germline ends. The CDR3 protein is CASRRAGNGANYGYTF. CDR3 nucleotide sequence: TGTGCCAGTAGAAGGGCAGGGAATGGCGCTAACTATGGCTACACCTTC.

The chain joins TRBV28 to TRBJ1-4; D uncertain. V was cut by 3 bases and J by 6 bases, with 11 bases left in between. The CDR3 covers 14 residues. Looked up from germline, CDR1 is MDHEN and CDR2 is SYDVKM. CDR3 sequence reads: CASSFGVVDEKLFF. In nucleotides, the CDR3 is TGTGCCAGCAGTTTCGGGGTTGTCGATGAAAAACTGTTTTTT.

In its sample, this clone was seen a few times. This chain connects TRBV19 to TRBJ1-1; D may be TRBD1 (5 bases). CDR3 length equals 12 residues. V was pared by 4 bases and J by 5 bases, with 8 bases between. The germline gives CDR1 LNHDA, CDR2 SQIVND (reference sequence). The CDR3, as DNA: TGTGCCAGTAGTAGGACAAGGACTGAAGCTTTCTTT. It yields the protein CASSRTRTEAFF.

This clone was recorded a few times. This CDR3 is CASSYSSDFSGNTIYF. The CDR3 nucleotides read TGTGCCAGCAGTTACTCCTCGGACTTCTCTGGAAACACCATATATTTT. The J gene is TRBJ1-3, the V gene TRBV6-5; D remains ambiguous. The CDR3 totals 16 residues. Deletions cut 0 bases from V and 0 bases from J, with 9 bases between. Germline V CDR1 and CDR2: MNHEY, SVGAGI.